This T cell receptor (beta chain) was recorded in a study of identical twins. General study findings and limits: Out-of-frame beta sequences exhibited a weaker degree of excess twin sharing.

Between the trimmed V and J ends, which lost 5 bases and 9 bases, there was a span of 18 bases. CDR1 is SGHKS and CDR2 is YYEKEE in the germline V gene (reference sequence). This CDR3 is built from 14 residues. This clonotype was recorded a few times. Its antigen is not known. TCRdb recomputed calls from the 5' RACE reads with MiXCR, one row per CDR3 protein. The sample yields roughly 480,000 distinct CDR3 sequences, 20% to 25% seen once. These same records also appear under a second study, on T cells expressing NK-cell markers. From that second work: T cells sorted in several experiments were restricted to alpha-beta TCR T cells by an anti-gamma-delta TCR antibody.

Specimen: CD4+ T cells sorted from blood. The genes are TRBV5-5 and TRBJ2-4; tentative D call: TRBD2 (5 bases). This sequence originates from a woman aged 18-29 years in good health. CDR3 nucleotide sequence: TGTGCCAGCAGTACCGACGCGGACCGGGGCATTCAGTACTTC. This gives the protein CASSTDADRGIQYF.